These 7 T cell receptor beta chains were sequenced from one sample in a study of early T cells in non-severe SARS-CoV-2 infection. TCRdb reprocessed the 5' RACE reads with MiXCR, giving one entry per CDR3 protein. The sample yields 25,000 to 35,000 distinct CDR3 sequences, roughly 4.4% seen once. The material sequenced was whole blood. Receptors originate from an adult who was a healthcare worker with PCR-confirmed SARS-CoV-2 infection or an uninfected control (not recorded which).

This clonotype showed up many times. The CDR3 nucleotides are TGCGCCAGCAGCTCCTACGAGGCAGCTGCATATGGCTACACCTTC. This gives the protein CASSSYEAAAYGYTF. The chain employs TRBV5-1 and TRBJ1-2; D is ambiguous. Trimming pared 3 bases from V and 5 bases from J, leaving 17 bases between. Germline loops: CDR1 SGHRS, CDR2 YFSETQ. The CDR3 contains 15 residues.

The V call is TRBV6-5, the J call TRBJ2-3; 9 nucleotides align to TRBD1. J was trimmed by 7 bases and V by 4 bases; bases with no gene match: 9. The germline V gene encodes CDR1 MNHEY and CDR2 SVGAGI. The CDR3 is 15 amino acids. CDR3 sequence: CASSSRGTGRYTQYF. CDR3 in DNA: TGTGCCAGCAGTTCACGAGGGACAGGGCGATATACGCAGTATTTT.

This clonotype has ten or more counts. The V and J genes are TRBV30 and TRBJ2-2, with 10 nucleotides matching TRBD1. Looked up from germline, CDR1 is GTSNPN and CDR2 is SVGIG (reference sequence). V trimming: 8 bases; J trimming: 7 bases; junction bases outside the gene matches: 10. There are 14 residues in the CDR3. This CDR3 is CAGGQGLGYGELFF. As DNA, the CDR3 is TGTGCCGGGGGACAGGGGCTTGGTTACGGGGAGCTGTTTTTT. The whole variable domain, remainder taken from reference TRBV30 and TRBJ2-2, is SQTIHQWPATLVQPVGSPLSLECTVEGTSNPNLYWYRQAAGRGLQLLFYSVGIGQISSEVPQNLSASRPQDRQFILSSKKLLLSDSGFYLCAGGQGLGYGELFFGEGSRLTVL.

This clonotype was seen many times. V and J are TRBV5-6 and TRBJ2-1, with D possibly matching TRBD2 (6 bases). The V end lost 4 bases, the J end lost 4 bases, and 12 bases lay between the germline ends. The length of the CDR3 is 14 residues. The germline gives CDR1 SGHDT, CDR2 YYEEEE. CDR3 loop: CASSGRGLYNEQFF. The CDR3 bases are TGTGCCAGCAGCGGTCGGGGACTTTACAATGAGCAGTTCTTC.

This clonotype was counted many times. The rearrangement uses TRBV5-4 and TRBJ2-1; 12 bases align to TRBD2. The ends lost 2 bases at V and 8 bases at J; junction bases unmatched: 5. The germline CDR1 and CDR2 sequences are SGHNT and YYREEE (reference sequence). The CDR3 contains 15 residues. The CDR3 region has the DNA TGTGCCAGCAGCTTCCGACTAGCGGGAGAGGATGAGCAGTTCTTC. This sequence encodes CASSFRLAGEDEQFF.

Ten or more counts support this clonotype. V and J are TRBV20-1 and TRBJ2-4; D unclear. CDR3 length equals 12 residues. Trimming shortened V by 4 bases and J by 1 base, and 5 bases separated the two germline ends. CDR1 and CDR2 (germline): DFQATT, SNEGSKA (reference sequence). CDR3 amino acids: CSAKFAKNIQYF. In nucleotides, the CDR3 is TGCAGTGCTAAGTTTGCCAAAAACATTCAGTACTTC.

This clonotype has at least ten counts. The chain has TRBV18 and TRBJ2-1, with a possible D match to TRBD1 (6 bases). The CDR3 loop spans 16 amino acids. CDR1 is KGHSH, CDR2 LQKENI, per germline. The V and J ends lost 5 bases and 8 bases respectively, with 22 bases between them. The CDR3 loop reads CASSLRTAIYEDEQFF. CDR3 in DNA: TGTGCCAGCTCATTGCGGACAGCGATTTATGAGGATGAGCAGTTCTTC.